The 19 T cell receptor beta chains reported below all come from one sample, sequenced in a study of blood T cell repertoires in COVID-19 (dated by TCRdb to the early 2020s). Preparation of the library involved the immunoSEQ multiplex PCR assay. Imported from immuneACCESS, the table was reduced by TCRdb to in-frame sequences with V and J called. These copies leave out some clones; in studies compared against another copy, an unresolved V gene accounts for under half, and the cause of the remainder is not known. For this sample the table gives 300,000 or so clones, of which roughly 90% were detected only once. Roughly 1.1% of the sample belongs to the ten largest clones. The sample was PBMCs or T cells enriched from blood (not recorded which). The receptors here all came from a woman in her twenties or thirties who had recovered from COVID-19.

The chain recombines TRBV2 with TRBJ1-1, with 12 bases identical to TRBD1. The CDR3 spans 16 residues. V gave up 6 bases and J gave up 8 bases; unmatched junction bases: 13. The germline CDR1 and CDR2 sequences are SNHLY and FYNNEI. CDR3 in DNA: TGTGCCAGCAGACTTGTTGGGGGACAGGGGGCGTCGGAAGCTTTCTTT. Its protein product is CASRLVGGQGASEAFF.

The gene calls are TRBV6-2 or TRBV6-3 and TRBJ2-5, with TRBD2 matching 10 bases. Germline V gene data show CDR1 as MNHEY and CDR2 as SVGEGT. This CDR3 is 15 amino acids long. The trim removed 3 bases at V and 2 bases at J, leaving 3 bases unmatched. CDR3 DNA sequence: TGTGCCAGCAGTTATACTAGCGGGGTACAAGAGACCCAGTACTTC. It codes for CASSYTSGVQETQYF.

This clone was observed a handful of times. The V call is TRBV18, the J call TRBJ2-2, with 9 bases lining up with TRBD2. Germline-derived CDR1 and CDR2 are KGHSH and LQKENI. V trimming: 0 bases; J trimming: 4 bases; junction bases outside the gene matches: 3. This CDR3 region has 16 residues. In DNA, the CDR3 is TGTGCCAGCTCACCACCTAATAGCGGGGGCACCGGGGAGCTGTTTTTT. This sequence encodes CASSPPNSGGTGELFF.

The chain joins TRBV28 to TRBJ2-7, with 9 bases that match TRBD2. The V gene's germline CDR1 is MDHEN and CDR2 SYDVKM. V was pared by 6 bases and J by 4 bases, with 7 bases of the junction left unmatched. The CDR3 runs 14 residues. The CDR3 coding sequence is TGTGCCAGCAGCTTTAACGCGGGAGGGTACGAGCAGTACTTC. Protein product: CASSFNAGGYEQYF.

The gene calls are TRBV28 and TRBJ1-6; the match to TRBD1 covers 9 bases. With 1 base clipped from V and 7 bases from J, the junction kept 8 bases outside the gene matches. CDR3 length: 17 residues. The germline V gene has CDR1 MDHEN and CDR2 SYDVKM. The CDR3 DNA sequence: TGTGCCAGCAGTTTATCTTACAGGGGGCTAGGGAATTCACCCCTCCACTTT. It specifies CASSLSYRGLGNSPLHF.

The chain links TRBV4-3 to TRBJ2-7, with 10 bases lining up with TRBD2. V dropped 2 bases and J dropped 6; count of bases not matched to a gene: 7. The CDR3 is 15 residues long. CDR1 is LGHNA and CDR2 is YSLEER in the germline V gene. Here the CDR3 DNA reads TGCGCCAGCAGCCAACTAGCGGGGGATCCCTCCGAGCAGTACTTC. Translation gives CASSQLAGDPSEQYF.

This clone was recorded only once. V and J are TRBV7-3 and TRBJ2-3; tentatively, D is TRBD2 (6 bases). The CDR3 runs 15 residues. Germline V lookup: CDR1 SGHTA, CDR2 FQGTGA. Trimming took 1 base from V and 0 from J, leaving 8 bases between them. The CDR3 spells CASSLKLASTDTQYF. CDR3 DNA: TGTGCCAGCAGCTTAAAACTAGCCAGCACAGATACGCAGTATTTT.

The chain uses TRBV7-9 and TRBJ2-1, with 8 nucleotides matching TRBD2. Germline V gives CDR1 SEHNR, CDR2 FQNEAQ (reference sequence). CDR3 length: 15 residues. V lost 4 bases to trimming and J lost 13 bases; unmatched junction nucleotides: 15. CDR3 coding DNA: TGTGCCAGCAGCTGGGGACTAGACAGAGAGAATGGACAGTTCTTC. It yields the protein CASSWGLDRENGQFF.

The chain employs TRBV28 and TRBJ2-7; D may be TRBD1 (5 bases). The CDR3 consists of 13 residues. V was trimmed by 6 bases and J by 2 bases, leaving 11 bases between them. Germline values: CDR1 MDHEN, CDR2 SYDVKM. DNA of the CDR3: TGTGCCAGCAGCCCGACAGTTGCCTACGAGCAGTACTTC. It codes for CASSPTVAYEQYF.

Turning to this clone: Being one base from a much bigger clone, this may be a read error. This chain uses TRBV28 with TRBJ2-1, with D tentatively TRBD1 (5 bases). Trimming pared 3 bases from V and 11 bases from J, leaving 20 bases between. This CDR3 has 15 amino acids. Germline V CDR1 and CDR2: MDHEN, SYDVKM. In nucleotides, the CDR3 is TGTGCCAGCAGTTTGACGGCAGGGATTGAAAATAAGCAGTTCTTC. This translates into CASSLTAGIENKQFF. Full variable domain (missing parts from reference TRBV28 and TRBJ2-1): DVKVTQSSRYLVKRTGEKVFLECVQDMDHENMFWYRQDPGLGLRLIYFSYDVKMKEKGDIPEGYSVSREKKERFSLILESASTNQTSMYLCASSLTAGIENKQFFGPGTRLTVL.

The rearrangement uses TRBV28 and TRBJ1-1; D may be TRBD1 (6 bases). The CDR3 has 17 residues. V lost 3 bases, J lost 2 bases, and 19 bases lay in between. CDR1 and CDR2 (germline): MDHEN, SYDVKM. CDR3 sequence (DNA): TGTGCCAGCAGTTTTGAGTTCCCGGGGGGCCACAACACTGAAGCTTTCTTT. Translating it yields CASSFEFPGGHNTEAFF.

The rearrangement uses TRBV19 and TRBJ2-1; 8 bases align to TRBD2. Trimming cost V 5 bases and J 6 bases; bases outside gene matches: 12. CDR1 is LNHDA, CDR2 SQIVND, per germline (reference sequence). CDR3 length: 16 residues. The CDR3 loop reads CASSVLSGTEVNEQFF. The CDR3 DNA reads TGTGCCAGTAGTGTCCTTAGCGGGACGGAGGTCAATGAGCAGTTCTTC.

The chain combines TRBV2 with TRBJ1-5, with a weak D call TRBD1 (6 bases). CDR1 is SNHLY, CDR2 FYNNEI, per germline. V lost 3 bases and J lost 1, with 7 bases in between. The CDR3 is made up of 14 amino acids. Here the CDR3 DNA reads TGTGCCAGCAGTGACAGGGGAAGCAATCAGCCCCAGCATTTT. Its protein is CASSDRGSNQPQHF.

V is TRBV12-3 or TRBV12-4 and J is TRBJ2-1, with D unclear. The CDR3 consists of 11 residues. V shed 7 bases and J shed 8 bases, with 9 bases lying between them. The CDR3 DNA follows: TGTGCCAGCAATACTATCGATGAGCAGTTCTTC. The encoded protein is CASNTIDEQFF.

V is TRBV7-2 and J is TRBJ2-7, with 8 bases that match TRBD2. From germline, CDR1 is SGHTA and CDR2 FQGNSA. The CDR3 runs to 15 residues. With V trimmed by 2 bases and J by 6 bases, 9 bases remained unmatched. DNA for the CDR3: TGTGCCAGCAGCTTAAGTGGGACTAGTATTGGCGAGCAGTACTTC. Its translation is CASSLSGTSIGEQYF.

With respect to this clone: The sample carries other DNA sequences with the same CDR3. The CDR3 DNA reads TGTGCCAGCAGTTTAGGGGGCCCCCAAGAGACCCAGTACTTC. Protein: CASSLGGPQETQYF. J is TRBJ2-5 and V is TRBV28, with a possible D match to TRBD1 (6 bases). The CDR3 extends over 14 amino acids. Trimming took 2 bases from V and 1 from J, leaving 8 bases between them. Germline CDR1 reads MDHEN; CDR2 reads SYDVKM. The full variable domain, with the rest looked up from reference TRBV28 and TRBJ2-5, is DVKVTQSSRYLVKRTGEKVFLECVQDMDHENMFWYRQDPGLGLRLIYFSYDVKMKEKGDIPEGYSVSREKKERFSLILESASTNQTSMYLCASSLGGPQETQYFGPGTRLLVL.

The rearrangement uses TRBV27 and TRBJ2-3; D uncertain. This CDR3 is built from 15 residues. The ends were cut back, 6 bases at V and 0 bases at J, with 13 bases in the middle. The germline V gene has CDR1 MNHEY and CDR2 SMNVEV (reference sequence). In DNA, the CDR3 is TGTGCCAGCAGCCTGACTCCCTCCAGCACAGATACGCAGTATTTT. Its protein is CASSLTPSSTDTQYF.

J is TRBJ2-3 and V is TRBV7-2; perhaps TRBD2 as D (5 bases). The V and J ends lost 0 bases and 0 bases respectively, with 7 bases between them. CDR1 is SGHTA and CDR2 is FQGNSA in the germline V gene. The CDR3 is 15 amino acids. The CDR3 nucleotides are TGTGCCAGCAGCTTAGCGGGAGTTAGCACAGATACGCAGTATTTT. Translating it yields CASSLAGVSTDTQYF. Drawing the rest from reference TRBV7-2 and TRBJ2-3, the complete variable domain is GAGVSQSPSNKVTEKGKDVELRCDPISGHTALYWYRQSLGQGLEFLIYFQGNSAPDKSGLPSDRFSAERTGGSVSTLTIQRTQQEDSAVYLCASSLAGVSTDTQYFGPGTRLTVL.

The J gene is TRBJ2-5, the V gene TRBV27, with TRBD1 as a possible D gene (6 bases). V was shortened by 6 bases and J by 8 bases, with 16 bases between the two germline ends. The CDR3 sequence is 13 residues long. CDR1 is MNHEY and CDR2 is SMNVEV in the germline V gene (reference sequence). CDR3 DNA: TGTGCCAGCAGCCCGGACAGTTTTAGAACCCAGTACTTC. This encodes CASSPDSFRTQYF.